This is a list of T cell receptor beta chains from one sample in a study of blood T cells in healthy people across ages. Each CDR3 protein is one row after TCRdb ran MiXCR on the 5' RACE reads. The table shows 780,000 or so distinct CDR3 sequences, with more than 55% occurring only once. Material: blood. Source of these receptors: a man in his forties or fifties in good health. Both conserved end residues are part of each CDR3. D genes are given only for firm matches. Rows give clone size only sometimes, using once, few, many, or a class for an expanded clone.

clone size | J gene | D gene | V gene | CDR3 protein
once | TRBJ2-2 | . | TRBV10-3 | CAIRGDTPNTGEQFF
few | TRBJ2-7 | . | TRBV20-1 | CSANSLYNEQYF
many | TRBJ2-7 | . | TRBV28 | CASNRQGGDEQYF
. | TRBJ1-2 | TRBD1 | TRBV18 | CASSPQGASDGYTF
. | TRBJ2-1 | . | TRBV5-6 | CASSVRSGTRPNEQFF
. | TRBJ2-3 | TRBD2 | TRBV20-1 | CSAGGTSIGTDTQYF
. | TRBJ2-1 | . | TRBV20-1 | CSATGHYNEQFF
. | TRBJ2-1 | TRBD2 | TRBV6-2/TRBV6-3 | CASRTSGRAYEQFF
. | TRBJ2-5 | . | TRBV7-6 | CASSTFRGPQETQYF
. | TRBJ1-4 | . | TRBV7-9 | CASSLIGGGTNEKLFF
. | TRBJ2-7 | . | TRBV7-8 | CASSVSSYYEQYF
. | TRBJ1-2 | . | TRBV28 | CASSPPGWMGYTF
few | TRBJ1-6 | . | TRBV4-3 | CASSQEAGQPPLHF
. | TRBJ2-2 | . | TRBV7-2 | CASSLDRVDTGELFF
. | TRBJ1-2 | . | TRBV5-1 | CASSSDLSYGYTF
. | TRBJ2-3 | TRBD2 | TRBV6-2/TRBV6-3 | CASTSRTSGGTDTQYF
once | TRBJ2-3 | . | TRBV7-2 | CASIEQQGTDTQYF
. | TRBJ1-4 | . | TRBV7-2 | CASSPRTAAAEKLFF
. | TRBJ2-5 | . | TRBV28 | CASSLLGGTKKTQYF
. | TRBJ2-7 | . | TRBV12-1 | CASSPLSGRADEQYF
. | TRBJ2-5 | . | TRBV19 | CASKTVHQGGIETQYF
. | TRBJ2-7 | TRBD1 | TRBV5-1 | CASSLTGDDGEQYF
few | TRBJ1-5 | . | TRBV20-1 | CSAEGRGHQPQHF
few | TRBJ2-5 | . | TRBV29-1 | CSVDPSYETQYF